These T cell receptor beta chains were read from a single sample in a study of OX40 agonist ivuxolimab in advanced cancers. Repertoires were generated with immunoSEQ multiplex PCR, while TCRdb's copy carries only in-frame clones and drops some. Of 65,000 to 80,000 clones listed, 91% are singletons. Sequenced material: CD4+ or CD8+ T cells sorted from blood, taken in a trial of the OX40 agonist ivuxolimab. Receptors originate from an adult with an advanced solid tumor such as melanoma, head and neck, liver or kidney cancer. The CDR3 runs from the conserved cysteine through the conserved F or W. The D gene is left open where the match is weak. A row's size may be missing; if present it is once, few, many or a size class.

. | . | TRBJ2-3 | TRBV19 | CATSGRSDTQYF | TGTGCCACCTCAGGGAGGTCAGATACGCAGTATTTT
TRBD2 | once | TRBJ2-5 | TRBV2 | CASNDALTSGDETQYF | TGTGCCAGCAATGACGCGTTGACTAGCGGGGACGAGACCCAGTACTTC
. | . | TRBJ1-5 | TRBV5-5 | CASSFEGLSNQPQHF | TGTGCCAGCAGCTTCGAGGGGTTGAGCAATCAGCCCCAGCATTTT
. | . | TRBJ2-2 | TRBV11-3 | CASSLAPRGVELFF | TGTGCCAGCAGCTTAGCCCCCAGGGGTGTGGAGCTGTTTTTT
TRBD1 | . | TRBJ2-7 | TRBV4-3 | CASSQDLGTGAYEQYF | TGCGCCAGCAGCCAAGATTTAGGGACAGGGGCCTACGAGCAGTACTTC
TRBD2 | . | TRBJ2-1 | TRBV28 | CASSLMREVNGEQFF | TGTGCCAGCAGTTTAATGCGGGAGGTTAACGGTGAGCAGTTCTTC
. | . | TRBJ2-7 | TRBV7-9 | CASSFGPEVSEQYF | TGTGCCAGCAGCTTTGGCCCAGAGGTGAGCGAGCAGTACTTC
. | . | TRBJ2-7 | TRBV10-2 | CAAQGPYEQYF | TGCGCCGCGCAGGGTCCCTACGAGCAGTACTTC
TRBD1 | . | TRBJ1-4 | TRBV30 | CAWSTGTGGEEKLFF | TGTGCCTGGAGTACGGGGACAGGGGGCGAGGAAAAACTGTTTTTT
TRBD2 | . | TRBJ2-5 | TRBV28 | CASSFLSGVGETQYF | TGTGCCAGCAGTTTCCTTAGCGGGGTGGGGGAGACCCAGTACTTC
. | . | TRBJ1-5 | TRBV23-1 | CASITRGEFRSQHF | TGCGCCAGCATCACGCGTGGTGAATTCAGGTCCCAGCATTTT
. | . | TRBJ1-1 | TRBV7-2 | CASNLGGPQMNTEAFF | TGTGCCAGCAACCTGGGAGGGCCTCAAATGAACACTGAAGCTTTCTTT
. | . | TRBJ1-4 | TRBV28 | CASSFAQPEKLFF | TGTGCCAGCAGTTTTGCACAGCCCGAAAAACTGTTTTTT
. | . | TRBJ1-4 | TRBV5-6 | CASSWIVTNEKLFF | TGTGCCAGCAGCTGGATTGTAACTAATGAAAAACTGTTTTTT
TRBD2 | . | TRBJ2-7 | TRBV28 | CASSPHVAGLPYEQYF | TGTGCCAGCAGTCCACACGTAGCGGGACTCCCCTACGAGCAGTACTTC
TRBD1 | . | TRBJ2-7 | TRBV11-2 | CASSPRTGASYEQYF | TGTGCCAGCAGCCCACGGACAGGAGCTAGCTACGAGCAGTACTTC
TRBD1 | . | TRBJ1-4 | TRBV4-3 | CASSQGTGGIVATNEKLFF | TGCGCCAGCAGCCAAGGAACAGGGGGGATAGTTGCAACTAATGAAAAACTGTTTTTT
. | . | TRBJ1-2 | TRBV19 | CASSPTQGLNYGYTF | TGTGCCAGTAGCCCAACCCAGGGGTTAAACTATGGCTACACCTTC
. | . | TRBJ2-3 | TRBV5-1 | CASPTNPPSSTDTQYF | TGCGCCAGCCCGACTAACCCACCCTCTAGCACAGATACGCAGTATTTT
TRBD1 | . | TRBJ2-7 | TRBV11-1 | CASSLETGSSYEQYF | TGTGCCAGCAGCTTAGAGACAGGGAGTTCCTACGAGCAGTACTTC
. | . | TRBJ2-5 | TRBV9 | CATKSTGYQETQYF | TGTGCCACCAAGTCCACAGGGTACCAAGAGACCCAGTACTTC
TRBD1 | . | TRBJ2-5 | TRBV28 | CASRKTGSWQETQYF | TGTGCCAGCAGGAAGACAGGGAGTTGGCAAGAGACCCAGTACTTC
. | once | TRBJ2-7 | TRBV4-3 | CASSQEGPLNEQYF | TGCGCCAGCAGCCAAGAAGGACCCCTGAACGAGCAGTACTTC
. | . | TRBJ2-3 | TRBV19 | CATDTTPGTDTQYF | TGTGCCACCGACACTACCCCGGGGACAGATACGCAGTATTTT
. | . | TRBJ2-2 | TRBV4-2 | CASEGGTTTGELFF | TGTGCCAGCGAAGGGGGGACTACGACCGGGGAGCTGTTTTTT
TRBD1 | once | TRBJ2-1 | TRBV7-9 | CASSSRDRVDEQFF | TGTGCCAGCAGCTCCCGGGACAGGGTCGATGAGCAGTTCTTC
. | . | TRBJ1-2 | TRBV21-1 | CASSNRQGVFGYTF | TGTGCCAGCAGCAACCGGCAGGGGGTCTTTGGCTACACCTTC
. | . | TRBJ2-1 | TRBV2 | CARGGRAGTYNEQFF | TGTGCCAGAGGGGGGCGGGCTGGAACCTACAATGAGCAGTTCTTC
. | . | TRBJ1-4 | TRBV5-4 | CASSLGGGVANEKLFF | TGTGCCAGCAGCCTGGGGGGGGGAGTGGCTAATGAAAAACTGTTTTTT
. | . | TRBJ2-7 | TRBV4-2 | CASSQVPGYEQYF | TGTGCCAGCAGCCAAGTTCCCGGGTACGAGCAGTACTTC
TRBD1 | . | TRBJ1-1 | TRBV9 | CASSVGLGQLNTEAFF | TGTGCCAGCAGCGTAGGTTTGGGACAGCTGAACACTGAAGCTTTCTTT
TRBD2 | once | TRBJ2-3 | TRBV19 | CASSIEGLAGPTDTQYF | TGTGCCAGTAGTATTGAGGGACTAGCGGGACCCACAGATACGCAGTATTTT
. | . | TRBJ2-2 | TRBV7-9 | CASSLVQGLNTGELFF | TGTGCCAGCAGCTTGGTACAGGGCCTGAACACCGGGGAGCTGTTTTTT
TRBD1 | . | TRBJ2-3 | TRBV4-3 | CASSQGSGTGLTDTQYF | TGCGCCAGCAGCCAAGGCTCGGGGACAGGGCTCACAGATACGCAGTATTTT
. | . | TRBJ1-1 | TRBV6-1 | CASSRGPEAFF | TGTGCCAGCAGTAGGGGTCCTGAAGCTTTCTTT
TRBD2 | . | TRBJ2-3 | TRBV28 | CASSLAGREDTQYF | TGTGCCAGCAGTCTTGCGGGGCGGGAGGATACGCAGTATTTT
TRBD2 | . | TRBJ2-2 | TRBV5-5 | CASSLARDYSNTGELFF | TGTGCCAGCAGCTTGGCTCGGGACTATTCGAACACCGGGGAGCTGTTTTTT